This T cell receptor (beta chain) originates from a study of blood T cell repertoires in COVID-19. Study summary: Spain, Italy and the United States supplied samples that represented acute and convalescent COVID-19.

Per the germline V gene, CDR1 is SGHTA and CDR2 is FQGTGA. V was clipped by 5 bases and J by 5 bases; unmatched bases: 6. The CDR3 length is 15 residues. Researchers sorted participants into cohorts using their self-reported clinical history. Sequenced by immunoSEQ multiplex PCR; TCRdb stores in-frame clones only, minus some. Altogether around 470,000 clones are present, 90% being singletons, with the ten largest covering about 0.57%. The material sequenced was PBMCs or T cells enriched from blood (not recorded which). The source of this sequence is a man between 18 and 35 years old who had recovered from COVID-19. The chain is built from TRBV7-3 and TRBJ2-1, with 10 positions matching TRBD2. Here the CDR3 reads CASSMLAGVNNEQFF. CDR3 in DNA: TGTGCCAGCAGCATGCTAGCGGGGGTTAACAATGAGCAGTTCTTC.